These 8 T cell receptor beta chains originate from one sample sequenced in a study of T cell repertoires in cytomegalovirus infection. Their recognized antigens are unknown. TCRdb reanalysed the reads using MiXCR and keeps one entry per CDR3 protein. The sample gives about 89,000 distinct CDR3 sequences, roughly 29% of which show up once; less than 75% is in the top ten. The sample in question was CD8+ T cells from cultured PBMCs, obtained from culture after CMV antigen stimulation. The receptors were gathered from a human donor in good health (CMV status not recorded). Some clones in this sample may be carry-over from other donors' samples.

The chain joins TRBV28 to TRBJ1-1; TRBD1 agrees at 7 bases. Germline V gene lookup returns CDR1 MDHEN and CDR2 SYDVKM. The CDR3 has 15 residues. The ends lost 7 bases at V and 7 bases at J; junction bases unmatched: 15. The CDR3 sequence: CASNQGDSKKVEAFF. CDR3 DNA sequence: TGTGCCAGCAACCAAGGGGACAGTAAAAAGGTTGAAGCTTTCTTT. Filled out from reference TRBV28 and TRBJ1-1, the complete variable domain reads DVKVTQSSRYLVKRTGEKVFLECVQDMDHENMFWYRQDPGLGLRLIYFSYDVKMKEKGDIPEGYSVSREKKERFSLILESASTNQTSMYLCASNQGDSKKVEAFFGQGTRLTVV.

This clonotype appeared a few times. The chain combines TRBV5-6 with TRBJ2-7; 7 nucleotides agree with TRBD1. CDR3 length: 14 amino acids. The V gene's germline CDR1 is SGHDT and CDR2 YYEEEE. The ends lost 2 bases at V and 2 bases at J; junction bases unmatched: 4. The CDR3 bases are TGTGCCAGCAGCTTTACGGGACAGCCCTACGAGCAGTACTTC. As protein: CASSFTGQPYEQYF.

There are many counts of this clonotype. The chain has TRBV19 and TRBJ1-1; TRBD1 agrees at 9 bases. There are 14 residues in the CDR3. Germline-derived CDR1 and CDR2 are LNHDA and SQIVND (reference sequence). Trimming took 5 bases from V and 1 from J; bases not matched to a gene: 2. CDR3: CASSLGQGNTEAFF. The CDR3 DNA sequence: TGTGCCAGTAGTCTGGGACAGGGGAACACTGAAGCTTTCTTT.

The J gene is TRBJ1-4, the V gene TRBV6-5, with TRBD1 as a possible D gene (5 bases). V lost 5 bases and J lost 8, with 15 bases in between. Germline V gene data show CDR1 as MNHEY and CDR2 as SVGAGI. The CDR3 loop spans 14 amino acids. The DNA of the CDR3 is TGTGCCAGCAGTCTCGGGGCCGGTGGGGAAAAACTGTTTTTT. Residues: CASSLGAGGEKLFF.

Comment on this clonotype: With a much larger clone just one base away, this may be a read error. CDR3 DNA: TGTGCCAGTAGTAAAACTCCCGGGAATATGAACGAGCAGTACTTC. Its protein product is CASSKTPGNMNEQYF. The rearrangement uses TRBV19 and TRBJ2-7, with D possibly matching TRBD2 (5 bases). In germline, CDR1 is LNHDA, CDR2 SQIVND (reference sequence). The CDR3 consists of 15 residues. Trimming pared 4 bases from V and 5 bases from J, leaving 18 bases between.

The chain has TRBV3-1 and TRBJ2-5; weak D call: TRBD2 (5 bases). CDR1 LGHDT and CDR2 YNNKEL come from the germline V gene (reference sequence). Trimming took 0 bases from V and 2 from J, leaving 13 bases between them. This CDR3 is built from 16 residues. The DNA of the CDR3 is TGTGCCAGCAGCCAAGATTATTCGGGGATTCAAGAGACCCAGTACTTC. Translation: CASSQDYSGIQETQYF.

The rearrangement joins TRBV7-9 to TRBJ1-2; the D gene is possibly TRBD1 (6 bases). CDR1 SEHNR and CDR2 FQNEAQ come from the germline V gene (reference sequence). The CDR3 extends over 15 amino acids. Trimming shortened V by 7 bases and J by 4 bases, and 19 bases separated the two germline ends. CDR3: CASTGQQTTSYGYTF. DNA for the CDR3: TGTGCCAGCACCGGACAGCAGACTACCAGCTATGGCTACACCTTC.

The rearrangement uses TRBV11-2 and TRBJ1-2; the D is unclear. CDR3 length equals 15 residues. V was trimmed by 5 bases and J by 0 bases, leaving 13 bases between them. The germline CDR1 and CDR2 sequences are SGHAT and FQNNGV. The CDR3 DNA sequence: TGTGCCAGCAGCCCCGCCCGGAATACTAACTATGGCTACACCTTC. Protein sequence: CASSPARNTNYGYTF.